This T cell receptor (beta chain) was recovered during a study of identical twins. Study-level points and caveats: Cross-sectional statistical analysis, not tracking of the same donors, underpinned the conclusions. Fewer insertions characterized abundant cord blood beta clonotypes, whereas memory repertoires showed none.

TCRdb re-called the 5' RACE reads through MiXCR, storing one row per CDR3 protein. The table records some 710,000 distinct CDR3 sequences, 5.5% to 7.5% of them present only once. Trimming removed 1 base at V and 0 bases at J, with 14 bases between. The CDR3 is made up of 17 amino acids. Germline V gives CDR1 MNHEY, CDR2 SVGAGI. This clonotype showed up many times. As yet, its antigen is unknown. Sequences were obtained from naive T cells sorted from blood. This chain links TRBV6-5 with TRBJ2-3; D remains ambiguous. The sequence came from a man aged 18 to 30 in good health. The CDR3 region is CASSYWAHPTSTDTQYF. CDR3 DNA: TGTGCCAGCAGTTACTGGGCTCACCCGACTAGCACAGATACGCAGTATTTT.